A selection of T cell receptor beta chains follows, all from one sample in a study of blood T cell repertoires in COVID-19. TCRdb's copy holds only in-frame clones and misses some; the assay was immunoSEQ multiplex PCR. The sample carries a few hundred thousand clones, 75% to 90% recorded once. The specimen was PBMCs or T cells enriched from blood (not recorded which). All receptors come from a woman aged 40 to 50 who had been exposed to COVID-19. CDR3s include the opening cysteine and the closing phenylalanine or tryptophan. The order of the fields is clone size, V gene, J gene, D gene, CDR3 DNA, CDR3 protein. The D gene is left open where the match is weak. Size values are once, few and many counts, or a class for expanded clones, and some rows have none.

>once|TRBV13|TRBJ2-5|.
TGTGCCAGCAGCCTACCCGAAGAGACCCAGTACTTC
CASSLPEETQYF
>.|TRBV5-1|TRBJ2-5|TRBD1
TGCGCCAGCAGCTTGGCGGGACAGGGGGAGACCCAGTACTTC
CASSLAGQGETQYF
>.|TRBV3-1/TRBV3-2|TRBJ1-2|.
TGTGCCAGCAGCCAAGCGTCAGGGAATAACTATGGCTACACCTTC
CASSQASGNNYGYTF
>.|TRBV12-3/TRBV12-4|TRBJ1-1|TRBD1
TGTGCCAGCAGCCCGCGACAGGGCGCTGAAGCTTTCTTT
CASSPRQGAEAFF
>.|TRBV3-1/TRBV3-2|TRBJ1-6|TRBD1
TGTGCCAGCAGCCTTCGGACAGGGGATAATTCACCCCTCCACTTT
CASSLRTGDNSPLHF
>.|TRBV19|TRBJ2-6|.
TGTGCCAGTAGTATGGGGGCCTCTGGGGCCAACGTCCTGACTTTC
CASSMGASGANVLTF
>.|TRBV20-1|TRBJ2-7|.
TGCAGTGTCAGGGGCAACTACGAGCAGTACTTC
CSVRGNYEQYF
>once|TRBV4-1|TRBJ1-4|.
TGCGCCAGCAGCCACACCGTGCCCGACAGGAACCGGGGAAAACTGTTTTTT
CASSHTVPDRNRGKLFF
>few|TRBV24-1|TRBJ1-2|.
TGTGCCACCAGAGCAGCGTCCGCGTCGGGTGGCTACACCTTC
CATRAASASGGYTF
>.|TRBV2|TRBJ2-5|TRBD2
TGTGCCAGCAGTGAAGCTTCGTGGACTAGCGGAGAGACCCAGTACTTC
CASSEASWTSGETQYF
>once|TRBV6-4|TRBJ2-2|.
TGTGCCAGGGTGCGGAAGAGCACCGGGGAGCTGTTTTTT
CARVRKSTGELFF
>.|TRBV4-2|TRBJ2-1|TRBD2
TGTGCCAGCAGCCAAGAGGGGGAGGGGAGGGAGCAGTTCTTC
CASSQEGEGREQFF
>.|TRBV28|TRBJ2-7|TRBD1
TGTGCCAGCAGTCTAGAGAACAGGGGGTTGCGGATACCTCTTCCGTCCTACGAGCAGTACTTC
CASSLENRGLRIPLPSYEQYF
>.|TRBV14|TRBJ2-5|TRBD2
TGTGCCAGCAGCCCCTCAGCGGGAGTAATTCAGTACTTC
CASSPSAGVIQYF
>.|TRBV28|TRBJ1-1|.
TGTGCCAGCATCAAACAGGGCACTGAAGCTTTCTTT
CASIKQGTEAFF
>.|TRBV10-2|TRBJ2-1|.
TGCGCCAGCAGTGAGTTTGGGGGGAGCTCCTACAATGAGCAGTTCTTC
CASSEFGGSSYNEQFF
>.|TRBV4-3|TRBJ2-2|.
TGCGCCAGTACCTATAGCGGCGTCGGGGAGCTGTTTTTT
CASTYSGVGELFF
>once|TRBV5-1|TRBJ2-5|TRBD2
TGCGCCAGCTACCCTAGCGGTAGCGGGGCTCAAGAGACCCAGTACTTC
CASYPSGSGAQETQYF
>.|TRBV7-9|TRBJ1-2|TRBD1
TGTGCCAGCAGAAGGACAGGGGGCGCCTCTGGCTACACCTTC
CASRRTGGASGYTF
>.|TRBV25-1|TRBJ1-4|TRBD1
TGTGCCAGCAGTGGGACAGGGCGAACAACTAATGAAAAACTGTTTTTT
CASSGTGRTTNEKLFF
>.|TRBV30|TRBJ2-1|TRBD1
TGTGCCTGGGGGGGACAGAACAATGAGCAGTTCTTC
CAWGGQNNEQFF
>.|TRBV3-1/TRBV3-2|TRBJ2-7|.
TGTGCCTCCAAAGGGGGCTACGAGCAGTACTTC
CASKGGYEQYF
>once|TRBV5-4|TRBJ2-1|TRBD2
TGTGCCAGCAGCCGCGGTATTAGCGGGAGGTTCAATGAGCAGTTCTTC
CASSRGISGRFNEQFF
>.|TRBV12-3/TRBV12-4|TRBJ1-5|TRBD1
TGTGCCAGCACCTTACAGGGGCTACAGCCCCAGCATTTT
CASTLQGLQPQHF
>.|TRBV7-3|TRBJ2-2|TRBD2
TGTGCCAGCAGCCCCAAGATCGGCGGGGGGGCGATCGGGGAGCTGTTTTTT
CASSPKIGGGAIGELFF
>.|TRBV18|TRBJ1-5|TRBD1
TGTGCCAGCTCACCGCAACTTACAGGGGGCCAGAGGGGGACCCAGCATTTT
CASSPQLTGGQRGTQHF
>.|TRBV6-5|TRBJ1-3|.
TGTGCCAGCAAGAAACTAGGGTCCGGAAACACCATATATTTT
CASKKLGSGNTIYF
>.|TRBV4-2|TRBJ1-4|TRBD1
TGTGGCAGCAGCCTCTCGCCGGGACAGGGTTTTTTTGGAACTAATGAAAAACTGTTTTTT
CGSSLSPGQGFFGTNEKLFF
>.|TRBV7-2|TRBJ1-2|TRBD1
TGTGCCAGCAGCTTGACAGGGGGCTTCATTGGCTACACCTTC
CASSLTGGFIGYTF
>few|TRBV6-5|TRBJ2-7|TRBD1
TGTGCCACCGAGGGGGACAGGGGGTACGAGCAGTACTTC
CATEGDRGYEQYF
>.|TRBV11-2|TRBJ1-5|.
TGTGCCAGCAGCTTAGGGGCGCACAGGGTCGGGCAGCCCCAGCATTTT
CASSLGAHRVGQPQHF
>few|TRBV4-1|TRBJ1-1|TRBD1
TGCGCCAGCAGCCAAAGGGACAGCTTGAACACTGAAGCTTTCTTT
CASSQRDSLNTEAFF
>.|TRBV9|TRBJ2-1|TRBD2
TGTGCCAGCAGCCCTCGTCTACATACTAGCGGGGGGATGGCAGGATGGCAGTTCTTC
CASSPRLHTSGGMAGWQFF
>.|TRBV5-1|TRBJ2-5|.
TGCGCCAGCAGCACAACGGGGTTCGGTGAGACCCAGTACTTC
CASSTTGFGETQYF
>.|TRBV5-1|TRBJ2-1|TRBD2
TGCGCCAGCAGCTTGGGAACTAGCGGGGGGGCCGCCTCCTACAATGAGCAGTTCTTC
CASSLGTSGGAASYNEQFF
>.|TRBV29-1|TRBJ2-2|TRBD1
TGCAGCGTTGAATCAGGGGGCCAGCCCGGGGAGCTGTTTTTT
CSVESGGQPGELFF
>.|TRBV12-3/TRBV12-4|TRBJ2-7|.
TGTGCCAGCACTAATGGACAAGCCTACGAGCAGTACTTC
CASTNGQAYEQYF
>.|TRBV4-3|TRBJ2-1|TRBD2
TGCGCCAGCAGCCCGTTGACTAGCGGTCCCTCCTACAATGAGCAGTTCTTC
CASSPLTSGPSYNEQFF
>once|TRBV25-1|TRBJ2-5|.
TGTGCCAGCAGTGGTCAGGTAAAAGAGACCCAGTACTTC
CASSGQVKETQYF
>.|TRBV29-1|TRBJ1-1|TRBD1
TGCAGCGTTTTACGCGGAGCAGGGGGAACGTATCTGGTGAACACTGAAGCTTTCTTT
CSVLRGAGGTYLVNTEAFF
>.|TRBV2|TRBJ2-5|TRBD2
TGTGCCAGCAGTGAATGGGTTAGCGGGGGGGCCTTGAAGACCCAGTACTTC
CASSEWVSGGALKTQYF
>.|TRBV2|TRBJ1-2|.
TGTGCCAGCAGTGTGGGCCAGCACTATGGCTACACCTTC
CASSVGQHYGYTF
>.|TRBV5-6|TRBJ2-3|.
TGTGCCAGCAGCTTGGGACAGGTTGGCACAGATACGCAGTATTTT
CASSLGQVGTDTQYF
>.|TRBV19|TRBJ2-3|TRBD2
TGTGCCAGTAGAGCCGGGACTAGGGGAAATACGCAGTATTTT
CASRAGTRGNTQYF
>.|TRBV6-5|TRBJ1-5|.
TGTGCCAGCCGGCAGGGACTTAATCAGCCCCAGCATTTT
CASRQGLNQPQHF
>.|TRBV7-9|TRBJ1-5|.
TGTGCCAGCAGCTTAAGCAGGTCAGGGGATCACCAGCCCCAGCATTTT
CASSLSRSGDHQPQHF
>.|TRBV7-7|TRBJ1-4|TRBD1
TGTGCTAGCAGCTTAGGCGGGACAGCCAATGAAAAACTGTTTTTT
CASSLGGTANEKLFF
>.|TRBV6-6|TRBJ2-5|.
TGTGCCAGCAGTCCCCGAGGGGGAACCAACCAAGAGACCCAGTACTTC
CASSPRGGTNQETQYF
>once|TRBV27|TRBJ1-2|.
TGTGCCAGCAGTTTAAATCGGGGGAGTGGCTACACCTTC
CASSLNRGSGYTF
>.|TRBV19|TRBJ1-4|.
TGTGCCAGCTCCTTAGGACTGGTTAATGAAAAACTGTTTTTT
CASSLGLVNEKLFF
>once|TRBV4-3|TRBJ2-7|TRBD1
TGCGCCAGCAGCCGAGTGGGGGCAGGGGGCTACTACGAGCAGTACTTC
CASSRVGAGGYYEQYF
>.|TRBV12-5|TRBJ2-1|TRBD2
TGTGCTAGTGGCTACCTCGGGACTAGCGGACGGAATGAGCAGTTCTTC
CASGYLGTSGRNEQFF
>.|TRBV28|TRBJ2-3|.
TGTGCCAGCAGTCCACAGGGAACAGATACGCAGTATTTT
CASSPQGTDTQYF
>.|TRBV7-9|TRBJ1-6|TRBD1
TGTGCCAGCAGCCCGCTCCGGGACAGGGGTAATTCACCCCTCCACTTT
CASSPLRDRGNSPLHF